Described below is a single T cell receptor beta chain sequence and its context. These data come from a study of cytomegalovirus exposure and HLA in healthy donors. The primer mix had 60 Vbeta and 13 Jbeta primers. Here immunoSEQ multiplex PCR was the method, and the copy in TCRdb shows in-frame clones only, minus some. Among about 130,000 clones listed, 74% were seen once. CDR1 MNHEY and CDR2 SVGAGI come from the germline V gene. V lost 2 bases and J lost 8, with 16 bases in between. The CDR3 is 16 residues long. The sequencing sample was made of PBMCs. The clonotype originates from a man between 18 and 29 years old in good health and CMV-seropositive. The chain uses TRBV6-5 and TRBJ1-6; D is unresolved. The CDR3 protein is CASSYERDAGYSPLHF. As DNA, the CDR3 is TGTGCCAGCAGTTACGAGCGAGACGCCGGTTATTCACCCCTCCACTTT.